The 2 T cell receptor beta chains below all came from one sample that was sequenced in a study of blood T cell repertoires in COVID-19. Clones were read by immunoSEQ multiplex PCR, and TCRdb kept only the in-frame ones, dropping some. Here the sample spans more than 250,000 clones, around 86% being singletons. The source material was PBMCs or T cells enriched from blood (not recorded which). Receptors originate from a woman younger than 30 who had recovered from COVID-19.

The V gene is TRBV3-1 (or the pseudogene TRBV3-2), the J gene TRBJ1-2, with D possibly being TRBD1 (5 bases). The germline gives CDR1 LGHDT, CDR2 YNNKEL (reference sequence). The CDR3 sequence is 14 residues long. V lost 6 bases and J lost 0, with 11 bases in between. The DNA for the CDR3 is TGTGCCAGCAGTCCAGGGCCAGCTAACTATGGCTACACCTTC. Translation gives CASSPGPANYGYTF.

The chain combines TRBV10-3 with TRBJ1-1, with D unresolved. Trimming left V 10 bases short and J 2 bases short, with 14 bases between. CDR1 and CDR2 (germline): ENHRY, SYGVKD. This CDR3 contains 13 residues. The CDR3 DNA is TGTGCCAGTTGTGGGAGGATCAACACTGAAGCTTTCTTT. Amino acid sequence: CASCGRINTEAFF.